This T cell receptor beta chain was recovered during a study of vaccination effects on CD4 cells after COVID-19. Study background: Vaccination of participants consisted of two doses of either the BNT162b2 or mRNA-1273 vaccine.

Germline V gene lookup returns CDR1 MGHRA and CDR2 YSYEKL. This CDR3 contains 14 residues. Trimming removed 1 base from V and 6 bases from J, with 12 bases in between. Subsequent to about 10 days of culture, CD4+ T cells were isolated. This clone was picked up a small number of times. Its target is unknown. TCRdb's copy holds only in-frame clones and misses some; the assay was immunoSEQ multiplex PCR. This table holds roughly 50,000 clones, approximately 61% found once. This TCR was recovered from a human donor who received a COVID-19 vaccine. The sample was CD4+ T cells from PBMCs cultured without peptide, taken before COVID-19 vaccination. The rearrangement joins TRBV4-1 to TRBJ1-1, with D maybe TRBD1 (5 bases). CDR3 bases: TGCGCCAGCAGCCAAGGTCCAGGGATGGCTGAAGCTTTCTTT. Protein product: CASSQGPGMAEAFF.